The sequence of this T cell receptor (beta chain) was determined in a study of shared clonotypes between healthy human individuals. In its sample, this clone was seen once. No antigen is known for it. The CDR3 runs to 13 residues. Between the trimmed V and J ends, which lost 4 bases and 1 base, there was a span of 7 bases. Germline lookup yields CDR1 SGHNT and CDR2 YYREEE (reference sequence). Study-level results: Richness estimates generally favored naive over memory subsets.

Generated by immunoSEQ multiplex PCR, the TCRdb table keeps only in-frame clones and is missing some. Among more than 1 million clones listed, approximately 80% were seen once. This chain uses TRBV5-4 with TRBJ2-3; no firm D call. The source is a man between 18 and 35 years old in good health. Some clones in this sample may be carry-over from other donors' samples. The sample comprised memory CD4+ T cells from PBMCs. Subset denoted: CD45RA-negative fraction. The CDR3 loop is CASSARGTDTQYF. CDR3 bases: TGTGCCAGCAGCGCTCGAGGCACAGATACGCAGTATTTT.